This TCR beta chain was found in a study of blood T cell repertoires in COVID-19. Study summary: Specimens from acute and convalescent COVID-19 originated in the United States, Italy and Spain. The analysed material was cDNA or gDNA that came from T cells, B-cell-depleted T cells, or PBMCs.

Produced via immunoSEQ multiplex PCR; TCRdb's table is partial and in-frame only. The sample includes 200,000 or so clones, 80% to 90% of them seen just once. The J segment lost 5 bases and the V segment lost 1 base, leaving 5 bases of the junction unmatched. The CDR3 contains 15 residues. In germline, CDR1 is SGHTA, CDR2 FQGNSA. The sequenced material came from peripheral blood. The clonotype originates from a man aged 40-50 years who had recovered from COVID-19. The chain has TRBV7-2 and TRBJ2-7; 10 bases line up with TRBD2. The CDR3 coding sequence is TGTGCCAGCAGCTTAGAGGGACTAGCGCACGACGAGCAGTACTTC. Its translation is CASSLEGLAHDEQYF.